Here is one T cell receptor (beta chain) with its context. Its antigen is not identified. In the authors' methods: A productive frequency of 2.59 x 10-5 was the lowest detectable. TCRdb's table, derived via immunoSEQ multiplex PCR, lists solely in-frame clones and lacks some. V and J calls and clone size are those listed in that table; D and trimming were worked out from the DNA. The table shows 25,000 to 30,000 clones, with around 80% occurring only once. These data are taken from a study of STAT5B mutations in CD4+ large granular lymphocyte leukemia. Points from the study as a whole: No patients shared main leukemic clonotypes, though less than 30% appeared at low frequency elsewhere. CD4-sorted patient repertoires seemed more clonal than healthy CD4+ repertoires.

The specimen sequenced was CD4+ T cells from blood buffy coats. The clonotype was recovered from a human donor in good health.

The CDR3 is CASSSYLVTEAFF. CDR3 DNA: TGTGCCAGCAGCTCATACCTGGTCACTGAAGCTTTCTTT. The genes are TRBV7-2 and TRBJ1-1, with unresolved D. V was pared by 4 bases and J by 4 bases, with 10 bases between. Germline V lookup: CDR1 SGHTA, CDR2 FQGNSA. The CDR3 runs 13 residues. Full variable domain (rest looked up from reference TRBV7-2 and TRBJ1-1): GAGVSQSPSNKVTEKGKDVELRCDPISGHTALYWYRQSLGQGLEFLIYFQGNSAPDKSGLPSDRFSAERTGGSVSTLTIQRTQQEDSAVYLCASSSYLVTEAFFGQGTRLTVV.